Below are 20 T cell receptor beta chains sequenced from a single sample in a study of technical replicates of blood from several donors. The data were produced by immunoSEQ multiplex PCR, yet TCRdb's version contains in-frame clones alone and is incomplete. The table lists tens of thousands of clones, about 83% of them singletons. The sequencing input was PBMCs. Receptor source: a human donor in good health. Some clones in this sample may be carry-over from other donors' samples.

This chain links TRBV11-3 with TRBJ1-5; a weak D match, TRBD1 (5 bases). The V gene lost 0 bases and the J gene lost 4 bases, with 13 bases spanning the gap. Germline V lookup: CDR1 SGHNT, CDR2 YENEEA. CDR3 size: 16 residues. The CDR3 coding sequence is TGTGCCAGCAGCTTAGATGTCCCCGGGGGGAATCAGCCCCAGCATTTT. Translating it yields CASSLDVPGGNQPQHF.

This clone was counted between two and nine times. The V gene is TRBV6-6, the J gene TRBJ2-5; 8 bases align to TRBD2. The CDR3 runs 14 residues. Germline lookup yields CDR1 MNHNY and CDR2 SVGAGI (reference sequence). Trimming cost V 4 bases and J 5 bases; bases outside gene matches: 6. The CDR3 loop is CASSFERERETQYF. In DNA form, the CDR3 reads TGTGCCAGCAGTTTCGAGCGGGAGAGGGAGACCCAGTACTTC.

The CDR3 region is CASSLAVNYEQYF. As DNA, the CDR3 is TGCGCCAGCAGCTTGGCCGTAAACTACGAGCAGTACTTC. The rearrangement links TRBV5-1 to TRBJ2-7, with D unclear. Germline V gives CDR1 SGHRS, CDR2 YFSETQ. The CDR3 has 13 residues. Deletions cut 0 bases from V and 3 bases from J, with 7 bases between. Supplemented by reference TRBV5-1 and TRBJ2-7, the full variable domain reads KAGVTQTPRYLIKTRGQQVTLSCSPISGHRSVSWYQQTPGQGLQFLFEYFSETQRNKGNFPGRFSGRQFSNSRSEMNVSTLELGDSALYLCASSLAVNYEQYFGPGTRLTVT.

The chain recombines TRBV29-1 with TRBJ2-7; D is uncertain. The CDR3 sequence is 11 residues long. Germline CDR1 reads SQVTM; CDR2 reads ANQGSEA. Trimming took 6 bases from V and 1 from J, leaving 7 bases between them. In DNA, the CDR3 is TGCAGCGTAACAGTTTCCTACGAGCAGTACTTC. This sequence encodes CSVTVSYEQYF.

The chain links TRBV9 to TRBJ1-1; a weak D match, TRBD1 (6 bases). V lost 2 bases to trimming and J lost 0 bases, with 11 bases between them. Germline values: CDR1 SGDLS, CDR2 YYNGEE. This CDR3 has 15 amino acids. The CDR3 coding sequence is TGTGCCAGCAGCGTTATAGGGGGTATGAACACTGAAGCTTTCTTT. It translates to CASSVIGGMNTEAFF.

In this sample, this clone turned up a few times. The V gene is TRBV7-3, the J gene TRBJ2-2, with D perhaps TRBD2 (6 bases). V shed 1 base and J shed 6 bases, with 21 bases lying between them. The CDR3 loop spans 18 amino acids. Germline V gene lookup returns CDR1 SGHTA and CDR2 FQGTGA. CDR3 sequence (DNA): TGTGCCAGCAGCTTAATCGGCGGGATGTCGATAAACGCCGGGGAGCTGTTTTTT. Its protein is CASSLIGGMSINAGELFF.

The genes are TRBV30 and TRBJ1-1, with D possibly TRBD1 on 6 matching bases. Trimming pared 5 bases from V and 5 bases from J, leaving 15 bases between. Germline V CDR1 and CDR2: GTSNPN, SVGIG (reference sequence). The CDR3 loop spans 13 amino acids. The CDR3: CAWVPGRGTEAFF. CDR3 DNA sequence: TGTGCCTGGGTTCCCGGGAGGGGGACTGAAGCTTTCTTT.

This chain connects TRBV2 to TRBJ2-7; 11 bases align to TRBD1. Germline V gene lookup returns CDR1 SNHLY and CDR2 FYNNEI. This CDR3 contains 14 residues. Unmatched junction bases numbered 3, after V lost 4 bases and J lost 4 bases. The CDR3 loop reads CASSGGQGEYEQYF. The CDR3 DNA is TGTGCCAGCAGTGGGGGACAGGGGGAATACGAGCAGTACTTC.

The chain recombines TRBV2 with TRBJ1-4, with D possibly TRBD1 on 6 matching bases. This CDR3 has 13 amino acids. Trimming stripped 3 bases from V and 12 bases from J, with 14 bases between. Germline V CDR1 and CDR2: SNHLY, FYNNEI. CDR3 sequence: CASSDVSGAELFF. The CDR3 coding sequence is TGTGCCAGCAGTGATGTGTCAGGGGCCGAACTGTTTTTT.

Here the CDR3 DNA reads TGCGCAGTGGGGGGGAAAACCTACAATGAGCAGTTCTTC. As protein: CAVGGKTYNEQFF. J is TRBJ2-1 and V is TRBV23-1; the match to TRBD2 covers 7 bases. TRBV23-1 counts as an open reading frame of uncertain function. This CDR3 region has 13 residues.

The chain joins TRBV7-7 to TRBJ2-7; 12 bases match TRBD2. Trimming at V came to 5 bases and at J to 6 bases, leaving 2 bases not matched to a gene. The CDR3 totals 13 residues. Germline loops: CDR1 SSHAT, CDR2 FNYEAQ (reference sequence). The CDR3 sequence is CASSQLAGGEQYF. The CDR3 region has the DNA TGTGCCAGCAGCCAACTAGCGGGAGGCGAGCAGTACTTC.

The V and J genes are TRBV5-1 and TRBJ2-5; 7 bases fit TRBD1. With V trimmed by 4 bases and J by 2 bases, 20 bases remained unmatched. The CDR3 covers 19 residues. Per germline, CDR1 SGHRS and CDR2 YFSETQ. The CDR3 sequence is CASSVRTGAFPEGQETQYF. Here the CDR3 DNA reads TGCGCCAGCAGCGTTCGTACAGGGGCCTTCCCCGAGGGGCAAGAGACCCAGTACTTC.

This clone was seen a few times. V usage is TRBV7-9 and J usage is TRBJ2-2; D possibly corresponds to TRBD1 (5 bases). In germline, CDR1 is SEHNR, CDR2 FQNEAQ (reference sequence). The length of the CDR3 is 14 residues. Deletions cut 5 bases from V and 4 bases from J, with 11 bases between. The CDR3 spells CASSQGSRTGELFF. In DNA, the CDR3 is TGTGCCAGCAGCCAGGGATCTCGCACCGGGGAGCTGTTTTTT.

The chain joins TRBV5-1 to TRBJ2-5; TRBD1 aligns across 7 bases. Losses at the gene ends were 0 bases for V and 5 bases for J; bases not matched to a gene: 7. Germline assignment: CDR1 SGHRS and CDR2 YFSETQ. This CDR3 is 15 amino acids long. The CDR3 DNA sequence: TGCGCCAGCAGCTTGGAAGGGGGCCGTCGGGAGACCCAGTACTTC. The encoded protein is CASSLEGGRRETQYF.

This clone was counted a few times. The chain has TRBV10-3 and TRBJ2-7; possible D gene TRBD1, 5 bases. Trimming took off 4 bases at V and 0 bases at J, with 13 bases between the two ends. The germline gives CDR1 ENHRY, CDR2 SYGVKD. The CDR3 contains 15 residues. This CDR3 is CAISVGQPSSYEQYF. The DNA of the CDR3 is TGTGCCATCAGTGTGGGGCAACCAAGCTCCTACGAGCAGTACTTC.

This clone appeared a single time. V and J are TRBV7-2 and TRBJ2-7; D not resolved. V lost 3 bases and J lost 6, with 6 bases in between. This CDR3 has 11 amino acids. From germline, CDR1 is SGHTA and CDR2 FQGNSA. This CDR3 is CASSLAGEQYF. CDR3 in DNA: TGTGCCAGCAGCTTGGCTGGCGAGCAGTACTTC.

This chain uses TRBV2 with TRBJ2-7; no firm D call. The CDR3 is 11 residues long. Germline V CDR1 and CDR2: SNHLY, FYNNEI. V was cut by 7 bases and J by 3 bases, with 7 bases left in between. CDR3 residues: CASTADYEQYF. CDR3 coding DNA: TGTGCCAGCACCGCGGACTACGAGCAGTACTTC.

In this sample, this clone turned up once. The chain has TRBV6-4 and TRBJ2-5, with 8 bases identical to TRBD2. There are 16 residues in the CDR3. After removal of 4 bases from V and 4 bases from J, the junction contained 11 bases not matched to a gene. The V gene's germline CDR1 is MRHNA and CDR2 SNTAGT. The DNA of the CDR3 is TGTGCCAGCAGTGGGGCGGGGGGCGGATTGGGAGAGACCCAGTACTTC. Protein sequence: CASSGAGGGLGETQYF.

The chain joins TRBV6-5 to TRBJ2-7; 12 bases match TRBD2. Germline loops: CDR1 MNHEY, CDR2 SVGAGI. After removal of 5 bases from V and 7 bases from J, the junction contained 6 bases not matched to a gene. The CDR3 length is 14 residues. CDR3 sequence (DNA): TGTGCCAGCAGTGCTAGCGGGAGGGCTAGAGAGCAGTACTTC. Residues: CASSASGRAREQYF.

This sequence joins TRBV7-3 and TRBJ2-3; TRBD1 matches 7 bases. CDR3 length: 15 amino acids. The V gene's germline CDR1 is SGHTA and CDR2 FQGTGA. Trimming removed 5 bases from V and 2 bases from J; junction bases left unmatched: 7. The CDR3: CASSKGQILTDTQYF. The CDR3 nucleotides are TGTGCCAGCAGCAAGGGACAGATACTCACAGATACGCAGTATTTT.